The following is a TCR beta chain sequence with its context. In terms of age and location, participants ranged from roughly 18 to 90 years and lived in under 30 US areas. CDR3 length: 17 residues. CDR1 is SGHRS, CDR2 YFSETQ, per germline. V lost 1 base and J lost 1, with 17 bases in between. The data are from a study of blood T cell repertoires in COVID-19. Study summary: The United States, Italy and Spain supplied acute and convalescent COVID-19 samples. PBMCs, B-cell-depleted T cells, or T cells were the source of the cDNA or gDNA that made up the material.

Original methodology: Amplifying reference gene primers gave estimates of nucleated cell counts. Sequencing was performed with immunoSEQ multiplex PCR; in TCRdb, only in-frame clones are kept and a portion is missing. V, J and clone size reflect that table, while D and trimming were determined from the DNA. The repertoire consists of over 130,000 clones, with 84% occurring once and the leading ten covering more than 3%. Sequencing input: PBMCs or T cells enriched from blood (not recorded which). The chain employs TRBV5-1 and TRBJ1-1; D is possibly TRBD1 (6 bases). The receptor's source is a woman aged 50 to 60 with acute COVID-19. Here the CDR3 reads CASSLHSVQGSNTEAFF. CDR3 nucleotide sequence: TGCGCCAGCAGCTTGCATAGCGTCCAGGGGTCGAACACTGAAGCTTTCTTT. The full variable domain, with the rest looked up from reference TRBV5-1 and TRBJ1-1, is KAGVTQTPRYLIKTRGQQVTLSCSPISGHRSVSWYQQTPGQGLQFLFEYFSETQRNKGNFPGRFSGRQFSNSRSEMNVSTLELGDSALYLCASSLHSVQGSNTEAFFGQGTRLTVV.